The T cell receptor beta chain described here comes from a study of blood T cell repertoires in COVID-19. Overall study: The analysed material was cDNA or gDNA that came from T cells, B-cell-depleted T cells, or PBMCs.

Per the original methods: The authors estimated nucleated cell counts from reference gene primer amplification. Clones were read by immunoSEQ multiplex PCR, and TCRdb kept only the in-frame ones, dropping some. The V and J calls and clone size were taken over from that table, and D and trimming were inferred from the DNA. The data show 50,000 to 75,000 clones, with roughly 80% seen just once and approximately 21% held by the top ten. The trim removed 5 bases at V and 5 bases at J, leaving 9 bases unmatched. Germline V gene data show CDR1 as KGHSH and CDR2 as LQKENI. This CDR3 has 14 residues. The sequence derives from a man older than 75 with active or convalescent COVID-19. V and J are TRBV18 and TRBJ2-7; the match to TRBD1 covers 7 bases. The source material was peripheral blood. In nucleotides, the CDR3 is TGTGCCAGCTCATTTTCGGGACAGAACAACGAGCAGTACTTC. It specifies CASSFSGQNNEQYF.